This T cell receptor beta chain was obtained from a study of OX40 agonist ivuxolimab in advanced cancers. In terms of the full investigation: Ivuxolimab was an agonistic, fully human IgG2 monoclonal antibody directed against OX40 (CD134), a costimulatory receptor. Intravenous ivuxolimab was administered to patients every 2 weeks at six dose levels: 0.01, 0.1, 0.3, 1.5, 3 and 10 mg/kg. Of the approximately 50 dose-escalation patients, hepatocellular carcinoma was present in around 20, melanoma in some 15, renal cell carcinoma in 9 and head and neck cancer in 9. A male proportion of approximately 83% and a mean age of approximately 62 years, ranging from about 20 to 85, were recorded for the dose-escalation cohort. Patients were allowed to have had prior anti-PD-1, anti-PD-L1 or anti-CTLA-4 therapy, and approximately 41% of the dose-escalation patients had previously received checkpoint inhibitors. Partial responses were achieved by three dose-escalation patients, of whom one had hepatocellular carcinoma and two had cutaneous melanoma. The point of sequencing TCRbeta in the periphery was to test whether ivuxolimab changed TCR sequence diversity and drove clonal T-cell expansion. The paper reports the monotherapy dose-escalation portion (N of about 47 patients) of the phase I ivuxolimab trial.

The paper as a whole reports these results and caveats: Low levels of normalized T-cell clonal expansion were also seen in some patients who did not respond. The antigen specificity of the clonally expanded peripheral T cells was not determined. After ivuxolimab, more expanded clones were found on average in CD8+ T cells than in CD4+ T cells. Clonal expansion of both CD4+ and CD8+ blood T cells was observed from baseline to week 6 at doses 0.1 to 3.0 mg/kg. In partial responders in the 0.1-3.0 mg/kg groups, normalized peripheral clonal expansion was found to be among the lowest, especially among CD8+ T cells.

The trial excluded patients who had a history of autoimmune disease or who were on systemic immunosuppression. Peripheral blood for TCR sequencing was collected from all dose cohorts at baseline, on cycle 4 day 1, and on cycle 7 day 1. The samples were drawn from a first-in-human, open-label, multicenter phase I dose-escalation trial of ivuxolimab. Adults with locally advanced or metastatic head and neck squamous cell, hepatocellular, melanoma or renal cell carcinoma were enrolled in the trial. Before TCR sequencing, CD4+ T cells and CD8+ T cells from peripheral blood were sorted into separate populations. The germline V gene specifies SGHVS as CDR1 and FQNEAQ as CDR2. From cysteine to phenylalanine, the CDR3 is 15 amino acids long. CDR3 DNA only is kept here, 45 bases in frame from base 1. V loses 1 base of germline sequence and J loses 0 bases, and the interval between the two ends is 9 bases. To sequence the TCRbeta CDR3 region, genomic DNA was isolated from the sorted cells. The immunoSEQ Assay was used to sequence the TCRbeta CDR3 regions. Drawn from immuneACCESS, this table holds only the in-frame rearrangements with V and J called that TCRdb kept. Clones are partly lost; checked studies trace under half to an unresolved V gene and leave the rest unexplained. The sample records 45,000 to 65,000 clones, around 91% of which are singletons. Of the sample, roughly 10% falls within the top ten clones.

As concerns this clone: Its antigen is still unknown. There are no base qualities to consult, and no much larger clone falls within one base.

The source material was CD4+ or CD8+ T cells sorted from blood, sampled in a trial of the OX40 agonist ivuxolimab. This clonotype originated in an adult with an advanced solid tumor such as melanoma, head and neck, liver or kidney cancer. Here the chain combines TRBV7-8 and TRBJ1-1; 5 matching bases give a weak D call of TRBD1. CDR3 protein: CASSLDAGLNTEAFF. Here is the DNA: TGTGCCAGCAGCTTAGACGCAGGGTTGAACACTGAAGCTTTCTTT. With the rest looked up from the reference TRBV7-8 and TRBJ1-1 genes rather than sequenced, the full variable domain is GAGVSQSPRYKVAKRGQDVALRCDPISGHVSLFWYQQALGQGPEFLTYFQNEAQLDKSGLPSDRFFAERPEGSVSTLKIQRTQQEDSAVYLCASSLDAGLNTEAFFGQGTRLTVV.